These 9 T cell receptor beta chains share one sample of origin, sequenced in a study of beta chain features in type 1 diabetes. Their specific antigens are unknown. Study-wide results and limits: Type 1 diabetes patients had moderately but significantly shorter TCRB CDR3s in all four CD4+ subsets.

Every bit of the isolated RNA underwent reverse transcription, so sequencing read expressed TCRB transcripts. Sequencing was performed with immunoSEQ multiplex PCR; in TCRdb, only in-frame clones are kept and a portion is missing. The repertoire has about 740,000 clones, around 15% of them found once; the top ten carry around 0.022%. The material sequenced was naive CD4+ T cells from blood. The receptors originated from a man aged 18 to 35 with type 1 diabetes.

The rearrangement joins TRBV7-9 to TRBJ2-4, with D possibly being TRBD2 (6 bases). Germline V gene data show CDR1 as SEHNR and CDR2 as FQNEAQ (reference sequence). The V end was cut by 5 bases, the J end by 0 bases, with 8 bases between. This CDR3 comprises 14 residues. CDR3 residues: CASSMGLAKNIQYF. The CDR3 nucleotides read TGTGCCAGCAGCATGGGACTAGCCAAAAACATTCAGTACTTC.

For this clone: Other DNA sequences in the sample encode the same CDR3. The chain links TRBV30 to TRBJ1-5; TRBD1 might be the D (5 bases). V was clipped by 1 base and J by 4 bases, with 8 bases between them. The length of the CDR3 is 13 residues. Germline values: CDR1 GTSNPN, CDR2 SVGIG (reference sequence). The CDR3 loop reads CAWSGQGNQPQHF. In DNA, the CDR3 is TGTGCCTGGAGTGGTCAGGGTAATCAGCCCCAGCATTTT.

The count of this clone is one. V usage is TRBV7-9 and J usage is TRBJ1-2, with 11 bases lining up with TRBD1. CDR1 is SEHNR and CDR2 is FQNEAQ in the germline V gene (reference sequence). The J segment lost 8 bases and the V segment lost 5 bases, leaving 7 bases of the junction unmatched. The CDR3 extends over 14 amino acids. The CDR3 DNA is TGTGCCAGCAGCACCCAGGACAGGGGGCACGGCTACACCTTC. This sequence encodes CASSTQDRGHGYTF.

V usage is TRBV11-2 and J usage is TRBJ2-5; TRBD1 is a possible D gene (6 bases). V dropped 1 base and J dropped 5 bases, with 8 bases sitting between them. This CDR3 is built from 13 residues. Germline loops: CDR1 SGHAT, CDR2 FQNNGV. The CDR3 DNA sequence: TGTGCCAGCAGCTTAGTGCAGGGGGAGACCCAGTACTTC. It is translated as CASSLVQGETQYF.

This clone was seen more than once but under ten times. The chain carries TRBV20-1 and TRBJ2-1; the D is unclear. The length of the CDR3 is 10 residues. V was shortened by 0 bases and J by 11 bases, with 5 bases between the two germline ends. The V gene's germline CDR1 is DFQATT and CDR2 SNEGSKA (reference sequence). As DNA, the CDR3 is TGCAGTGCTAGAGAAACTAAGCAGTTCTTC. This codes for CSARETKQFF.

The rearrangement links TRBV5-4 to TRBJ2-3; D perhaps matches TRBD1 (6 bases). CDR3 length: 14 residues. V gave up 3 bases and J gave up 5 bases, with 13 bases separating them. From germline, CDR1 is SGHNT and CDR2 YYREEE (reference sequence). The CDR3 loop is CASSWLQGRDTQYF. CDR3 DNA sequence: TGTGCCAGCAGCTGGCTGCAGGGGAGAGATACGCAGTATTTT.

This clone was observed a handful of times. This sequence joins TRBV5-6 and TRBJ1-1, with D perhaps matching TRBD1 (6 bases). Between the trimmed V and J ends, which lost 4 bases and 4 bases, there was a span of 17 bases. This CDR3 is 15 amino acids long. The germline gives CDR1 SGHDT, CDR2 YYEEEE. The CDR3 nucleotides are TGTGCCAGCAGCCCTGGCAGGGGCTTGGGCACTGAAGCTTTCTTT. It specifies CASSPGRGLGTEAFF.

This clone was recorded a few times. This sequence joins TRBV10-3 and TRBJ2-7, with a weak D call TRBD2 (5 bases). V lost 6 bases and J lost 2, with 11 bases in between. CDR1 is ENHRY, CDR2 SYGVKD, per germline. This CDR3 is built from 13 residues. The DNA of the CDR3 is TGTGCCATCAGGGAGCGGACCGCCTACGAGCAGTACTTC. It translates to CAIRERTAYEQYF.

CDR3 DNA sequence: TGTGCCAGCAGCCCGGAGGACATGTATGGCTACACCTTC. It codes for CASSPEDMYGYTF. V is TRBV7-8 and J is TRBJ1-2; TRBD1 is a possible D gene (5 bases). CDR3 length equals 13 residues. Germline V gives CDR1 SGHVS, CDR2 FQNEAQ. V gave up 5 bases and J gave up 5 bases, with 12 bases separating them.